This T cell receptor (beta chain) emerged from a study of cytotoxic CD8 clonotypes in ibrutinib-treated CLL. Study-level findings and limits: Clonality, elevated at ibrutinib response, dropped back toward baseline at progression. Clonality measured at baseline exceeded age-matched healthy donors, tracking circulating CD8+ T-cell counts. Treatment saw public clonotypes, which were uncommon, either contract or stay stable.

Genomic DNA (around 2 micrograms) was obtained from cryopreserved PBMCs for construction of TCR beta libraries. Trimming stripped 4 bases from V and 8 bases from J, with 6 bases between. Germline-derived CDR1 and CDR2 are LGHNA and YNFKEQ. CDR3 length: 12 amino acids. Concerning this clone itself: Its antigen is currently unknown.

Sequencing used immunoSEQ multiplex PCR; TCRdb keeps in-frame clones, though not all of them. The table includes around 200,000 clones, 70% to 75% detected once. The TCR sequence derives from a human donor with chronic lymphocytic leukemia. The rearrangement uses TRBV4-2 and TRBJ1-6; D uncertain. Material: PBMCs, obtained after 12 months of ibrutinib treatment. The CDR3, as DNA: TGTGCCAGCAGCCCCCCTGATTCACCCCTCCACTTT. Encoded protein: CASSPPDSPLHF.